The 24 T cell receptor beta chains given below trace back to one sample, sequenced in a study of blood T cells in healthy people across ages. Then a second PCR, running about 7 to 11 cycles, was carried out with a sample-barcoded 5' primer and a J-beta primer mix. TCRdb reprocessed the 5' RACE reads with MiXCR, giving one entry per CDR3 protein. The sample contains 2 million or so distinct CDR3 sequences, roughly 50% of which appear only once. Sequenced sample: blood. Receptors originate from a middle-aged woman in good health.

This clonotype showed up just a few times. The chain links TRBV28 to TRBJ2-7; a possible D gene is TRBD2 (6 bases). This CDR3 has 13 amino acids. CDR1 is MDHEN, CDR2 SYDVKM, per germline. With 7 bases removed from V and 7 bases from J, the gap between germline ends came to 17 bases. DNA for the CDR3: TGTGCCAGCAAATTTGAACCGGAGGGTGAGCAGTACTTC. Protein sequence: CASKFEPEGEQYF.

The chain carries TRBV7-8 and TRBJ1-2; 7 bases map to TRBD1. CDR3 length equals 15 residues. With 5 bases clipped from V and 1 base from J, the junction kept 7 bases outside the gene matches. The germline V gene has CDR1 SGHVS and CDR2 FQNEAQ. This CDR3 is CASSRGPGGNYGYTF. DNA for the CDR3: TGTGCCAGCAGCCGTGGGCCAGGGGGTAACTATGGCTACACCTTC.

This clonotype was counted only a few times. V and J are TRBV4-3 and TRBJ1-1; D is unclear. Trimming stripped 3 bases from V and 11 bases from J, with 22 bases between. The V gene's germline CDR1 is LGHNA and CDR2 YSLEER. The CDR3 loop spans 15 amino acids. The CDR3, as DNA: TGCGCCAGCAGCCAGGGGTTCAGTGCTGGGTTTGATGCTTTCTTT. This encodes CASSQGFSAGFDAFF.

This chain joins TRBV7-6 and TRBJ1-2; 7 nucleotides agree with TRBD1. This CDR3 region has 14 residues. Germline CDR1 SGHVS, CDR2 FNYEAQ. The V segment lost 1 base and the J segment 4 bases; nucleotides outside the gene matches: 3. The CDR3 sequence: CASSLVGTAYGYTF. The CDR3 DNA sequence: TGTGCCAGCAGCTTAGTAGGGACAGCCTATGGCTACACCTTC. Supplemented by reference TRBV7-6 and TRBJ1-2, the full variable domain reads GAGVSQSPRYKVTKRGQDVALRCDPISGHVSLYWYRQALGQGPEFLTYFNYEAQQDKSGLPNDRFSAERPEGSISTLTIQRTEQRDSAMYRCASSLVGTAYGYTFGSGTRLTVV.

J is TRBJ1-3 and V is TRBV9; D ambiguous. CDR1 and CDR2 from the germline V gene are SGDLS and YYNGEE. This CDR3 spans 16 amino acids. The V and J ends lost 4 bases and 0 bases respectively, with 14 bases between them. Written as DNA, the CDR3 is TGTGCCAGCAGCCTAAGCCCCGCGGTCTCTGGAAACACCATATATTTT. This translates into CASSLSPAVSGNTIYF.

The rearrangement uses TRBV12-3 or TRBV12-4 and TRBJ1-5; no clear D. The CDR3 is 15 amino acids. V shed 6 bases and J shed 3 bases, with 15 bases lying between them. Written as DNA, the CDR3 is TGTGCCAGCAGGGGAAGGGCCCTAAACAATCAGCCCCAGCATTTT. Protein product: CASRGRALNNQPQHF.

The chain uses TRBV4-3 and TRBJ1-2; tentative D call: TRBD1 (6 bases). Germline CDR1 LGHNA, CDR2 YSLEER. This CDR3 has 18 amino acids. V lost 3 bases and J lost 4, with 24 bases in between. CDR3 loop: CASSQDWGDRDKPYGYTF. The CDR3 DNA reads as TGCGCCAGCAGCCAGGATTGGGGAGACCGGGACAAACCCTATGGCTACACCTTC.

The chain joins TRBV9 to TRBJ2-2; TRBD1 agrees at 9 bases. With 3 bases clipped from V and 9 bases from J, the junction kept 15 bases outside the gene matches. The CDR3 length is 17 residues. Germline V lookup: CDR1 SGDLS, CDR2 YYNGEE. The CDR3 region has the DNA TGTGCCAGCAGCGGTACAGGACAGGGGAGAACACCTAGGGAGCTGTTTTTT. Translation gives CASSGTGQGRTPRELFF.

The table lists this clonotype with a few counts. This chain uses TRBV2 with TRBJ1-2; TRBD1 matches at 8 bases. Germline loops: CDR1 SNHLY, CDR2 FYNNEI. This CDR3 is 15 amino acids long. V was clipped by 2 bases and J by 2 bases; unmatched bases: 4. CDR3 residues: CASSEWGQENYGYTF. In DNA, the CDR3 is TGTGCCAGCAGTGAATGGGGACAGGAGAACTATGGCTACACCTTC.

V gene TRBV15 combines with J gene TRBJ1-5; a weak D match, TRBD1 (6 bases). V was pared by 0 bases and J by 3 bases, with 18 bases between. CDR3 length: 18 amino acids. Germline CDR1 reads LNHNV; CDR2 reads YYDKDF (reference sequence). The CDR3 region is CATSRDPPDSISNQPQHF. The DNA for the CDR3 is TGTGCCACCAGCAGAGATCCCCCGGACAGTATATCCAATCAGCCCCAGCATTTT. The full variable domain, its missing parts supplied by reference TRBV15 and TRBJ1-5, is DAMVIQNPRYQVTQFGKPVTLSCSQTLNHNVMYWYQQKSSQAPKLLFHYYDKDFNNEADTPDNFQSRRPNTSFCFLDIRSPGLGDTAMYLCATSRDPPDSISNQPQHFGDGTRLSIL.

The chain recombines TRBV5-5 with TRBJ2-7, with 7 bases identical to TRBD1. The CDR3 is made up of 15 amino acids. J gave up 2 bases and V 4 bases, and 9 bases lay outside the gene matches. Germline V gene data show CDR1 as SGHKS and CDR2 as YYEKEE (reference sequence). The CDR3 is CASSIRTGATYEQYF. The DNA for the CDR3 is TGTGCCAGCAGCATAAGGACAGGTGCGACCTACGAGCAGTACTTC.

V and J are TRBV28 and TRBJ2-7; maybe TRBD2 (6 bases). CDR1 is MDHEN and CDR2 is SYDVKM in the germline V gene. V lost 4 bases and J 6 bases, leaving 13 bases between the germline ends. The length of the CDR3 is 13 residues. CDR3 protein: CASSSDYLLEQYF. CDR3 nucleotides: TGTGCCAGCAGTTCGGACTATCTTCTCGAGCAGTACTTC.

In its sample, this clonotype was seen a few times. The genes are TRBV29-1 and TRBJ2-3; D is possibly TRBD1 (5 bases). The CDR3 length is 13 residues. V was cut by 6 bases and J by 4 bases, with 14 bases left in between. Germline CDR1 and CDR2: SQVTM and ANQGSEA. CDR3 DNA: TGCAGCGTCGCACAGGTTTCCGCAGATACGCAGTATTTT. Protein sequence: CSVAQVSADTQYF.

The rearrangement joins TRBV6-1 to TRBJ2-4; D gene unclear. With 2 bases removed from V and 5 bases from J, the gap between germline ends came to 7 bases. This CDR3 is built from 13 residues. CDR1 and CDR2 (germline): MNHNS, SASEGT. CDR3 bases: TGTGCCAGCAGTGAACGTTCAGAAAACATTCAGTACTTC. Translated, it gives CASSERSENIQYF.

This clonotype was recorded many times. The CDR3 DNA reads as TGTGCCAGCGGACACCAGGGGGAGAACACCGGGGAGCTGTTTTTT. It specifies CASGHQGENTGELFF. The J gene is TRBJ2-2, the V gene TRBV6-2 or TRBV6-3; 7 bases agree with TRBD1. There are 15 residues in the CDR3. Looked up from germline, CDR1 is MNHEY and CDR2 is SVGEGT. V shed 8 bases, J shed 1 base, and the junction held 7 bases outside the gene matches.

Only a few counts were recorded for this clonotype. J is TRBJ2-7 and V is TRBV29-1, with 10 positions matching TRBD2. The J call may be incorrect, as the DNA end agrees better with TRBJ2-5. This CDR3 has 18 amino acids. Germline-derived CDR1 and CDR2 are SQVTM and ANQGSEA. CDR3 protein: CSVGGLRSGGAVGETQYF. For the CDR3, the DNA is TGCAGCGTTGGGGGTCTACGGAGCGGGGGGGCAGTAGGGGAGACCCAGTACTTC.

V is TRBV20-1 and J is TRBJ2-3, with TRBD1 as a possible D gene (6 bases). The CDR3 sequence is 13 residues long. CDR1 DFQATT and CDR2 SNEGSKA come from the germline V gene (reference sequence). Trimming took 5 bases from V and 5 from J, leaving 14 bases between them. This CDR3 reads CSAPRDTVDTQYF. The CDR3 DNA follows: TGCAGTGCTCCCCGGGACACCGTAGATACGCAGTATTTT.

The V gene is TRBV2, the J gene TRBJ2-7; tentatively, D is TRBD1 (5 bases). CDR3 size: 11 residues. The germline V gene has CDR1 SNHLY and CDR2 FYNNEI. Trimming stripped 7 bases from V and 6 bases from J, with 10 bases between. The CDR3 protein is CASTATAEQYF. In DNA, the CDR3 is TGTGCCAGCACAGCGACAGCCGAGCAGTACTTC.

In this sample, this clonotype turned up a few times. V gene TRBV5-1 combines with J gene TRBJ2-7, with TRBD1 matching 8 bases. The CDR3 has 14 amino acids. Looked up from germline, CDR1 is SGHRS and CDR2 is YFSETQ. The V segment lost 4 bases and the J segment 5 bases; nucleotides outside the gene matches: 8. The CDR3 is CASSPATGVNEQYF. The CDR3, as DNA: TGCGCCAGCAGCCCAGCGACAGGGGTCAACGAGCAGTACTTC.

CDR3 coding DNA: TGTGCCAGCAGCTTAGTGTCGTTTGGGCAAGAGACCCAGTACTTC. Translated: CASSLVSFGQETQYF. The chain links TRBV7-9 to TRBJ2-5; no definite D call. V was trimmed by 1 base and J by 2 bases, leaving 11 bases between them. The germline gives CDR1 SEHNR, CDR2 FQNEAQ (reference sequence). The CDR3 is 15 residues long.

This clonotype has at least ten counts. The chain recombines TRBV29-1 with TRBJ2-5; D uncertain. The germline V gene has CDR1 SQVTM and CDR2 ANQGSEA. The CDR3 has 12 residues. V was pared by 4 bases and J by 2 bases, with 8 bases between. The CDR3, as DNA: TGCAGCGTTGGTGCGGCGCAAGAGACCCAGTACTTC. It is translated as CSVGAAQETQYF.

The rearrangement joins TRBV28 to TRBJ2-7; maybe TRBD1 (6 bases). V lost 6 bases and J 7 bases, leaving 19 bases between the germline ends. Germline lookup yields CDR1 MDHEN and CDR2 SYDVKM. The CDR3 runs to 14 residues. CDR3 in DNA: TGTGCCAGCAGCCTCCACAGGGCCCCGCCTGAGCAGTACTTC. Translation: CASSLHRAPPEQYF.

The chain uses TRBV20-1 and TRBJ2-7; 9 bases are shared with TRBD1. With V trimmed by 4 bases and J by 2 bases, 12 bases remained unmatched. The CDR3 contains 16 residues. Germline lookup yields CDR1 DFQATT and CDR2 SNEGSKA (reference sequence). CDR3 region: CSAKVKARTGAYEQYF. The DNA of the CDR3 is TGCAGTGCTAAGGTTAAAGCTAGGACAGGGGCCTACGAGCAGTACTTC.

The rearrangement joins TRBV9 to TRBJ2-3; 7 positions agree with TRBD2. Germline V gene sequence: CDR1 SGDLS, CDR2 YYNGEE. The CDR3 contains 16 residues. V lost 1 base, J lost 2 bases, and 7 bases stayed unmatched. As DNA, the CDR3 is TGTGCCAGCAGCGTATACGGCGGGGGAAACACAGATACGCAGTATTTT. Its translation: CASSVYGGGNTDTQYF. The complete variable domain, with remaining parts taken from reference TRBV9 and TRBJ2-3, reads DSGVTQTPKHLITATGQRVTLRCSPRSGDLSVYWYQQSLDQGLQFLIQYYNGEERAKGNILERFSAQQFPDLHSELNLSSLELGDSALYFCASSVYGGGNTDTQYFGPGTRLTVL.